This TCR beta chain derives from a study of blood T cells in healthy people across ages. Study results and caveats: Samples with more naive T cells showed higher observed beta diversity. Donors of long life had a larger count of naive CD4+ cells and greater diversity than aged donors.

Primed by a sample-barcoded 5' primer and a J-beta primer mix, a second PCR proceeded for roughly 6 to 12 cycles. TCRdb fed the 5' RACE reads into MiXCR, producing one record per CDR3 protein. The table has under 2,000,000 distinct CDR3 sequences, around half seen once. Regarding this clonotype: Antigen specificity is unknown.

In germline, CDR1 is DFQATT, CDR2 SNEGSKA (reference sequence). V shed 6 bases, J shed 7 bases, and the junction held 15 bases outside the gene matches. This CDR3 contains 15 residues. Sequenced material: blood. The chain recombines TRBV20-1 with TRBJ1-5; the match to TRBD1 covers 7 bases. The TCR originated in a woman aged 40-49 years in good health. The DNA for the CDR3 is TGCAGTGCCAATCCCTCCCCAGGGGGGGGGCAGCCCCAGCATTTT. Encoded protein: CSANPSPGGGQPQHF.